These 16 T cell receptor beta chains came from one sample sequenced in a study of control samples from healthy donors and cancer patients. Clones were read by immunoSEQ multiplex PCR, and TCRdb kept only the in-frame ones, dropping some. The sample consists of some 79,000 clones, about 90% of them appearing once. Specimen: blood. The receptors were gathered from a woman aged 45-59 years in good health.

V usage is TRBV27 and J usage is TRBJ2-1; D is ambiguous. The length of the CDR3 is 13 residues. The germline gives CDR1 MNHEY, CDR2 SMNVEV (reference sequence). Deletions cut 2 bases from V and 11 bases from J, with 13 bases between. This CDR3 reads CASSLVWGKQQFF. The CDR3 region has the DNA TGTGCCAGCAGTTTAGTGTGGGGAAAGCAGCAGTTCTTC.

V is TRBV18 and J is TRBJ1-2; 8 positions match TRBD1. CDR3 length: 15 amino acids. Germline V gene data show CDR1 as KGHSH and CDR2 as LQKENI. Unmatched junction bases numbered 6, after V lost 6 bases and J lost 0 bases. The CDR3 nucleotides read TGTGCCAGCTCGCCCGGGACAGGAGCTAACTATGGCTACACCTTC. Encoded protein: CASSPGTGANYGYTF.

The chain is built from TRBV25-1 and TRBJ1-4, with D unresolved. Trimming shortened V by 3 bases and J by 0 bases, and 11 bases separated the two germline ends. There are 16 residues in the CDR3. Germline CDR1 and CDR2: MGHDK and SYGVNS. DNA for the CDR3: TGTGCCAGCAGTGACTGGGAAAGCACAACTAATGAAAAACTGTTTTTT. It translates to CASSDWESTTNEKLFF.

As DNA, the CDR3 is TGTGCCAGCAGCTTATTTGGGGGAGGGCTTAAGGGCATCGGAGAGACCCAGTACTTC. Translated: CASSLFGGGLKGIGETQYF. V gene TRBV7-2 combines with J gene TRBJ2-5, with 7 bases aligning to TRBD2. Trimming took 2 bases from V and 4 from J; bases not matched to a gene: 19. The CDR3 loop spans 19 amino acids. The germline V gene encodes CDR1 SGHTA and CDR2 FQGNSA. Supplemented by reference TRBV7-2 and TRBJ2-5, the full variable domain reads GAGVSQSPSNKVTEKGKDVELRCDPISGHTALYWYRQSLGQGLEFLIYFQGNSAPDKSGLPSDRFSAERTGGSVSTLTIQRTQQEDSAVYLCASSLFGGGLKGIGETQYFGPGTRLLVL.

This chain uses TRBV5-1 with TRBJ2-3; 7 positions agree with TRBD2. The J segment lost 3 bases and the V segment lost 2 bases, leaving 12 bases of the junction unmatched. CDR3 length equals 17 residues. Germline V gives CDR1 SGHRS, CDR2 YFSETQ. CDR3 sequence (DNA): TGCGCCAGCAGCTTTGTGGGTCAGACTAGCTCTACAGATACGCAGTATTTT. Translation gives CASSFVGQTSSTDTQYF. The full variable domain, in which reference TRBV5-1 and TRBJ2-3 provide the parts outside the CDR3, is KAGVTQTPRYLIKTRGQQVTLSCSPISGHRSVSWYQQTPGQGLQFLFEYFSETQRNKGNFPGRFSGRQFSNSRSEMNVSTLELGDSALYLCASSFVGQTSSTDTQYFGPGTRLTVL.

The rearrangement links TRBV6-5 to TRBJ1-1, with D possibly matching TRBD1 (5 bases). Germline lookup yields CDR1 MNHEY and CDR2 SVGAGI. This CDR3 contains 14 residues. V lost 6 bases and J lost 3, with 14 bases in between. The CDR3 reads CASRDSRGHTEAFF. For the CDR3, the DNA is TGTGCCAGCAGGGATTCGAGGGGCCACACTGAAGCTTTCTTT.

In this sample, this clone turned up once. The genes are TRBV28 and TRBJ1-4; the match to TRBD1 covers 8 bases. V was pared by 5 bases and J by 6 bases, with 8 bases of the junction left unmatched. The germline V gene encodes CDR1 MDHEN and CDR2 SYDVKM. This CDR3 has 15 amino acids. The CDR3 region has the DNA TGTGCCAGCAGTACCTCCAGGGGGCGGGATGAAAAACTGTTTTTT. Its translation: CASSTSRGRDEKLFF.

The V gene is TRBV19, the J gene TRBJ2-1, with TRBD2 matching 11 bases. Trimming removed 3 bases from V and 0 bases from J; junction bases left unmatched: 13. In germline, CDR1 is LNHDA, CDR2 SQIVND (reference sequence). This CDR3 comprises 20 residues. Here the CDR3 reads CASSMRGTSGTWSSYNEQFF. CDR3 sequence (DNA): TGTGCCAGTAGTATGCGTGGGACTAGCGGAACCTGGAGCTCCTACAATGAGCAGTTCTTC.

The CDR3, as DNA: TGCGCCAGCAGCCCGCTCCGACTAGCGGTACACAATGAGCAGTTCTTC. Protein sequence: CASSPLRLAVHNEQFF. The chain is built from TRBV5-1 and TRBJ2-1, with TRBD2 identical over 9 bases. Germline lookup yields CDR1 SGHRS and CDR2 YFSETQ. The V segment lost 4 bases and the J segment 5 bases; nucleotides outside the gene matches: 10. This CDR3 is built from 16 residues.

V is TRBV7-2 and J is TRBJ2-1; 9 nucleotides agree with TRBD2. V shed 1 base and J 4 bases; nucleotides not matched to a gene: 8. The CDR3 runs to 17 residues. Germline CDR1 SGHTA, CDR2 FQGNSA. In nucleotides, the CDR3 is TGTGCCAGCAGCTTAGAGGTTCGGCTAGCGGGGTACAATGAGCAGTTCTTC. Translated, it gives CASSLEVRLAGYNEQFF.

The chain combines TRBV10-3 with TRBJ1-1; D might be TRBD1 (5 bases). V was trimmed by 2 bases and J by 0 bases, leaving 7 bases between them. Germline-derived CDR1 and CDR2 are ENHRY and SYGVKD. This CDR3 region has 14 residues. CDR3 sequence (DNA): TGTGCCATCAGTGAGGGGGGGATGAACACTGAAGCTTTCTTT. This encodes CAISEGGMNTEAFF.

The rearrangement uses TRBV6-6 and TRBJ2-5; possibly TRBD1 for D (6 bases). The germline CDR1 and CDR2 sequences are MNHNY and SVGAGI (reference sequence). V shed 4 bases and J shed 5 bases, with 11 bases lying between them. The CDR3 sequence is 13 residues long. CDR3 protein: CASSSTGRETQYF. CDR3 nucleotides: TGTGCCAGCAGTTCGACAGGACGGGAGACCCAGTACTTC.

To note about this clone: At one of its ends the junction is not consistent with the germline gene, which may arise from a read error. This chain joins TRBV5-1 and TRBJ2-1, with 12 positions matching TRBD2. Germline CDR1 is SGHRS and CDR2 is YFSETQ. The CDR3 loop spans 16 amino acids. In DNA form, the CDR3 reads TGCGCCAGCAGCTCCCTAGCGGGAGGGGGGGACAATGGGCAGTTCTTC. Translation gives CASSSLAGGGDNGQFF.

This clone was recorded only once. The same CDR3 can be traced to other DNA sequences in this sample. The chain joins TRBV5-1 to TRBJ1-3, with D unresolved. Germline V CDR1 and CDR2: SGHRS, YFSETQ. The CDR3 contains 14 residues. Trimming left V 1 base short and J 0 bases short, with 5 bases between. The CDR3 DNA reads TGCGCCAGCAGCTTGAGTGGCTCTGGAAACACCATATATTTT. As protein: CASSLSGSGNTIYF.

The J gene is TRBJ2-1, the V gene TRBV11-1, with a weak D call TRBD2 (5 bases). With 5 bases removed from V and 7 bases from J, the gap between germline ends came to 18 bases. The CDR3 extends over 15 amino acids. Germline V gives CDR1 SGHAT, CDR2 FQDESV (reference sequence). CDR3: CASSVPLGRGNEQFF. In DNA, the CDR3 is TGTGCCAGCAGCGTCCCACTCGGACGAGGGAATGAGCAGTTCTTC.

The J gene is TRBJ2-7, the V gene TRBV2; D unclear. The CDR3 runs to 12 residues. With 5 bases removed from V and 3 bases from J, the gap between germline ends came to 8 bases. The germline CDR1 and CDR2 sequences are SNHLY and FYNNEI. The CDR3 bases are TGTGCCAGCAGTCGAGAAGGCTACGAGCAGTACTTC. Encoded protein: CASSREGYEQYF.